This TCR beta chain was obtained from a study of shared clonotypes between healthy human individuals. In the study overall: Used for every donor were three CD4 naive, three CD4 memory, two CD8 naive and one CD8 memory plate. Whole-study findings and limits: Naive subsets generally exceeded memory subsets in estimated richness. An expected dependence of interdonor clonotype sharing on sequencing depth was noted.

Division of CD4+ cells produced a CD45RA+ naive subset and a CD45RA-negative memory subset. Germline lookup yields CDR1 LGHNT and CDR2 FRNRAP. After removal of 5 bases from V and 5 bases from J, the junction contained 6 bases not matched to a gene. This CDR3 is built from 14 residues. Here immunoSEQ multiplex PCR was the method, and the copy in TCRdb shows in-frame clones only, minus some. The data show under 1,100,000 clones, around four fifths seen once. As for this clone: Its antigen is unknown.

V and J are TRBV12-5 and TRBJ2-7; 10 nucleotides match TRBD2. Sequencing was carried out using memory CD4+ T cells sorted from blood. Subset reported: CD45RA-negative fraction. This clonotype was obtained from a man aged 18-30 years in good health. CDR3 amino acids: CASGPGTSVHEQYF. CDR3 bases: TGTGCTAGTGGTCCCGGGACTAGCGTCCACGAGCAGTACTTC.